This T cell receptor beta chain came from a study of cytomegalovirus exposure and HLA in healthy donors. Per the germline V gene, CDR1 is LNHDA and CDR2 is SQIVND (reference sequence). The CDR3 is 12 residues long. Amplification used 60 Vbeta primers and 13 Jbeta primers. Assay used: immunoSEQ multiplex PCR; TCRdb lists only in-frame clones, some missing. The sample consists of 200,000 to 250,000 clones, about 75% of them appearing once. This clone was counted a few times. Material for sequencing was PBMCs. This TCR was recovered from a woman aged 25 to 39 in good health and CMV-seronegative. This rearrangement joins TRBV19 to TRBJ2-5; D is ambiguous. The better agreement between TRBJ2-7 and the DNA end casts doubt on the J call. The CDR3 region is CASSTGSYEQYF. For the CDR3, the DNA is TGTGCCAGTAGTACCGGTTCTTACGAGCAGTACTTC.